This TCR beta chain was found in a study of cytomegalovirus exposure and HLA in healthy donors. Turning to this clone: Antigen: not known.

CDR1 is MNHEY, CDR2 SMNVEV, per germline (reference sequence). Trimming at V came to 7 bases and at J to 9 bases, leaving 4 bases not matched to a gene. CDR3 length equals 13 residues. The donors were part of the validation cohort, which consisted of about 120 subjects and was separate from the first cohort of around 620 subjects. Study-wide results and caveats: It was 164 TCR beta chains that were listed as cytomegalovirus-associated.

The protocol was immunoSEQ multiplex PCR, while the TCRdb copy is restricted to in-frame clones and leaves out a portion. In the table there are around 150,000 clones, roughly 96% of which are singletons. Sequences were obtained from PBMCs. The receptor was derived from a woman aged 18 to 35 in good health and CMV-seronegative. This rearrangement joins TRBV27 to TRBJ2-1, with 12 bases that match TRBD2. The CDR3 is CASTTSGGGEQFF. As DNA, the CDR3 is TGTGCCAGCACGACTAGCGGGGGCGGTGAGCAGTTCTTC.